This T cell receptor (beta chain) was sequenced during a study of blood T cell repertoires in COVID-19. Some clones are missing from TCRdb's copy, which holds only in-frame ones; the method was immunoSEQ multiplex PCR. The sample consists of tens of thousands of clones, 79% of them appearing once. Trimming took 3 bases from V and 8 from J; bases not matched to a gene: 20. CDR1 and CDR2 (germline): GTSNPN, SVGIG (reference sequence). This CDR3 spans 17 amino acids. The sequencing input was peripheral blood. The receptor was derived from a woman aged 80 or older with active or convalescent COVID-19. The chain carries TRBV30 and TRBJ1-2; 8 bases agree with TRBD1. CDR3 in amino acids: CAWSPRRQGAKELGYTF. The CDR3 nucleotides are TGTGCCTGGAGCCCCCGACGGCAGGGGGCGAAAGAATTAGGCTACACCTTC. The complete variable domain, with remaining parts taken from reference TRBV30 and TRBJ1-2, reads SQTIHQWPATLVQPVGSPLSLECTVEGTSNPNLYWYRQAAGRGLQLLFYSVGIGQISSEVPQNLSASRPQDRQFILSSKKLLLSDSGFYLCAWSPRRQGAKELGYTFGSGTRLTVV.